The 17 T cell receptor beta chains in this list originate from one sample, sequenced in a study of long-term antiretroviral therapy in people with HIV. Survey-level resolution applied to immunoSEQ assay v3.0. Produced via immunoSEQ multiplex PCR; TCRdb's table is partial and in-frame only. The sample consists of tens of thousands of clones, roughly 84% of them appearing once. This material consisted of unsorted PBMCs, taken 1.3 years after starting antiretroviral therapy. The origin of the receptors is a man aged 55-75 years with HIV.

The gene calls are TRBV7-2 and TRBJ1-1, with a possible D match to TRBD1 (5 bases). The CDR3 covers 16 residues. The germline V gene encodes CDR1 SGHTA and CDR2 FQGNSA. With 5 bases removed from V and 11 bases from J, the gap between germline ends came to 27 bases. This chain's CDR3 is CASSALPGPSLRGAFF. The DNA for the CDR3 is TGTGCCAGCAGCGCCCTTCCGGGACCCAGTCTCCGGGGTGCTTTCTTT.

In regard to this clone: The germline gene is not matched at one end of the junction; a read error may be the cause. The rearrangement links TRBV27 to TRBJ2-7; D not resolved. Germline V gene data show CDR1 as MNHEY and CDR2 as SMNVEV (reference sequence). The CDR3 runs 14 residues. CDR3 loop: CASSLSPDGYEQYF. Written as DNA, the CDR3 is TGTGCCAGCAGTCTATCCCCCGACGGATACGAGCAGTACTTC.

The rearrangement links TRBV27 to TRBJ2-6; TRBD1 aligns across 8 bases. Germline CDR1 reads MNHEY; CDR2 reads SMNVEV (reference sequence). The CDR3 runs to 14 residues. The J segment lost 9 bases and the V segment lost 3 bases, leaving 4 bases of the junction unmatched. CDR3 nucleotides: TGTGCCAGCAGTTTGGACAGGGTTGTCAACGTCCTGACTTTC. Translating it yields CASSLDRVVNVLTF. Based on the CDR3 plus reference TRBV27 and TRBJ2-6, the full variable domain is EAQVTQNPRYLITVTGKKLTVTCSQNMNHEYMSWYRQDPGLGLRQIYYSMNVEVTDKGDVPEGYKVSRKEKRNFPLILESPSPNQTSLYFCASSLDRVVNVLTFGAGSRLTVL.

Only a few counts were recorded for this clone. Here the CDR3 DNA reads TGTGCCAGCAGCAAAGAAGGGGGCGAGCAGTACTTC. This gives the protein CASSKEGGEQYF. The chain has TRBV21-1 and TRBJ2-7; the table's D call TRBD1 went unverified against the DNA. TRBV21-1 is listed as a pseudogene. The CDR3 has 12 residues.

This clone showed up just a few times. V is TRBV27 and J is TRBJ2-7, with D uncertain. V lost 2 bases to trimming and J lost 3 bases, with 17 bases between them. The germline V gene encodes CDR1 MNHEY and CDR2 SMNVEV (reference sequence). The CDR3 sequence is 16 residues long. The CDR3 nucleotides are TGTGCCAGCAGTTTAGTACGACCGCCCTCTCACTACGAGCAGTACTTC. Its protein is CASSLVRPPSHYEQYF.

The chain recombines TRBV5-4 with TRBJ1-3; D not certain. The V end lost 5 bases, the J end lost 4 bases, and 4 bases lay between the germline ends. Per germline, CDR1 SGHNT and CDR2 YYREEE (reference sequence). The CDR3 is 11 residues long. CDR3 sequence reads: CASRVGNTIYF. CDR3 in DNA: TGTGCCAGCAGAGTCGGAAACACCATATATTTT.

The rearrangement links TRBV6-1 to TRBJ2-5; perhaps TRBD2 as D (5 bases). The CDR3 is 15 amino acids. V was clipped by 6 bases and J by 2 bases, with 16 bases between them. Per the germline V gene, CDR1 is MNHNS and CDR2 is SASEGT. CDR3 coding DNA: TGTGCCAGCAGCGTCGGGCGGGCGTTTCAAGAGACCCAGTACTTC. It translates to CASSVGRAFQETQYF.

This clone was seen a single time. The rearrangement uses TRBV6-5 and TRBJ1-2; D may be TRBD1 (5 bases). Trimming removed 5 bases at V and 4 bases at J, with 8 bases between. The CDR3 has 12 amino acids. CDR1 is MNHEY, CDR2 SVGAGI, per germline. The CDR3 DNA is TGTGCCAGCAGTGACACAGGCTATGGCTACACCTTC. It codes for CASSDTGYGYTF.

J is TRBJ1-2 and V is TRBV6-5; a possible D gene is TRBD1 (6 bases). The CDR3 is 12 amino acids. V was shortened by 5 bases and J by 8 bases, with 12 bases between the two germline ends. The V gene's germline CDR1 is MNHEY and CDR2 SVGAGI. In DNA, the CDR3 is TGTGCCAGCAGTCCCCCCAGGGGCGGCTACACCTTC. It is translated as CASSPPRGGYTF.

Written as DNA, the CDR3 is TGTGCCAGCAGCGCAGCCCCGGGTCTTAAAAATTCACCCCTCCACTTT. Protein: CASSAAPGLKNSPLHF. The V and J genes are TRBV9 and TRBJ1-6; D is undetermined. From germline, CDR1 is SGDLS and CDR2 YYNGEE. V was shortened by 3 bases and J by 7 bases, with 17 bases between the two germline ends. The length of the CDR3 is 16 residues.

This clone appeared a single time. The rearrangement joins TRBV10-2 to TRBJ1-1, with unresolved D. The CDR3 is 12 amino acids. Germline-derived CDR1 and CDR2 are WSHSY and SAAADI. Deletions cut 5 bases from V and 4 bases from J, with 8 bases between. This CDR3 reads CASSPPSTEAFF. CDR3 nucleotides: TGCGCCAGCAGTCCCCCCAGCACTGAAGCTTTCTTT.

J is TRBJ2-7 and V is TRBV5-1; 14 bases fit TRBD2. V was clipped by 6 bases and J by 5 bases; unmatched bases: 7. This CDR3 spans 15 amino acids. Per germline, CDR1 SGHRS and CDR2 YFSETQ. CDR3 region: CASKTATSGGDEQYF. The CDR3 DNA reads TGCGCCAGCAAAACGGCGACTAGCGGGGGGGACGAGCAGTACTTC.

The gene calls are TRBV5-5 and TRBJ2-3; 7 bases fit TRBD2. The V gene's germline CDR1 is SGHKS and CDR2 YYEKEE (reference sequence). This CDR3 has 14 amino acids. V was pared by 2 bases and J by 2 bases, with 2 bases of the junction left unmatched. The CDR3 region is CASSFLAVTDTQYF. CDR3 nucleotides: TGTGCCAGCAGCTTTCTAGCGGTCACAGATACGCAGTATTTT. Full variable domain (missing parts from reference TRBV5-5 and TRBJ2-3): DAGVTQSPTHLIKTRGQQVTLRCSPISGHKSVSWYQQVLGQGPQFIFQYYEKEERGRGNFPDRFSARQFPNYSSELNVNALLLGDSALYLCASSFLAVTDTQYFGPGTRLTVL.

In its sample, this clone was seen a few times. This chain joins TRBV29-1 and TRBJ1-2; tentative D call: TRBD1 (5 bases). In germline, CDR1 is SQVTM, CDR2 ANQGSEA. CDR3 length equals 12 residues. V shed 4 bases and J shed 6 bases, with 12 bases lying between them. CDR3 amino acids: CSVGKGKNGYTF. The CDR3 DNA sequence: TGCAGCGTTGGGAAGGGGAAAAATGGCTACACCTTC.

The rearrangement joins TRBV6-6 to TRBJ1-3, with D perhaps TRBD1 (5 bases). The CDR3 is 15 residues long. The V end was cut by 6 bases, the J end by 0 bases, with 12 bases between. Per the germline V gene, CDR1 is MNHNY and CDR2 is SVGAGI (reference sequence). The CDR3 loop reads CASSVGGYSGNTIYF. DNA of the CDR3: TGTGCCAGCAGCGTGGGGGGGTACTCTGGAAACACCATATATTTT.

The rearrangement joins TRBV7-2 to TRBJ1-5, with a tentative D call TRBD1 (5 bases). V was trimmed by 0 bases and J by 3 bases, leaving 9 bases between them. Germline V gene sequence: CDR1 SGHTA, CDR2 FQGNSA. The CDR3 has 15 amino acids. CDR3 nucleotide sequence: TGTGCCAGCAGCTTAGCCGGGGGACTCAATCAGCCCCAGCATTTT. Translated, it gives CASSLAGGLNQPQHF.

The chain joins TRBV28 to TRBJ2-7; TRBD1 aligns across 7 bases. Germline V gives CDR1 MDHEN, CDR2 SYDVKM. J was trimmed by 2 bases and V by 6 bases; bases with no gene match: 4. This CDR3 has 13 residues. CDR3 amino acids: CASRLTGPYEQYF. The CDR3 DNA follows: TGTGCCAGCAGATTGACAGGGCCCTACGAGCAGTACTTC. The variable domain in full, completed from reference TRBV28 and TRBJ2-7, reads DVKVTQSSRYLVKRTGEKVFLECVQDMDHENMFWYRQDPGLGLRLIYFSYDVKMKEKGDIPEGYSVSREKKERFSLILESASTNQTSMYLCASRLTGPYEQYFGPGTRLTVT.